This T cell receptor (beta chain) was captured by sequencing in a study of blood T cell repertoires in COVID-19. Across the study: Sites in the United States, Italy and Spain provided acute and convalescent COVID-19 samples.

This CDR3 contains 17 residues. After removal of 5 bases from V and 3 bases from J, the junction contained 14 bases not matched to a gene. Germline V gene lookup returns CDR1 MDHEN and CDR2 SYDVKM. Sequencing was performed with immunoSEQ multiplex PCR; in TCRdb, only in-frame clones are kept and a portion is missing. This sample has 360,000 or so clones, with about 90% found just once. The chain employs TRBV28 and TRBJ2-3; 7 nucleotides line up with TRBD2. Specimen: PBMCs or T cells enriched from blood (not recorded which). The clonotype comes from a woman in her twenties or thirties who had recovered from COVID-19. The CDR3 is CASSLPGGGRGTDTQYF. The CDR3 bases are TGTGCCAGCAGTCTCCCCGGGGGAGGGCGAGGGACAGATACGCAGTATTTT. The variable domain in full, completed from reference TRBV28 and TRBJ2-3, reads DVKVTQSSRYLVKRTGEKVFLECVQDMDHENMFWYRQDPGLGLRLIYFSYDVKMKEKGDIPEGYSVSREKKERFSLILESASTNQTSMYLCASSLPGGGRGTDTQYFGPGTRLTVL.